The clone carrying this T cell receptor (beta chain) was picked up a small number of times. No antigen is known for it. These data come from a study of cytomegalovirus exposure and HLA in healthy donors. Whole-study results and caveats: The authors enumerated 150 to 200 TCR beta chains as linked to cytomegalovirus.

Germline V gene data show CDR1 as MGHRA and CDR2 as YSYEKL. The CDR3 has 15 residues. Trimming removed 3 bases from V and 4 bases from J; junction bases left unmatched: 3. The primer mix had 60 Vbeta and 13 Jbeta primers. Here immunoSEQ multiplex PCR was the method, and the copy in TCRdb shows in-frame clones only, minus some. The table shows over 150,000 clones, with roughly 77% occurring only once. Every donor was a healthy person donating bone marrow. The chain couples TRBV4-1 to TRBJ1-1; 12 nucleotides align to TRBD1. Sequencing was performed on PBMCs. The clonotype originates from a man aged 30 to 39 in good health and CMV-seropositive. The CDR3 loop reads CASSQGQGASTEAFF. In DNA form, the CDR3 reads TGCGCCAGCAGCCAGGGACAGGGGGCGAGCACTGAAGCTTTCTTT.